A selection of T cell receptor beta chains follows, all from one sample in a study of cytomegalovirus exposure and HLA in healthy donors. Sequencing was performed with immunoSEQ multiplex PCR; in TCRdb, only in-frame clones are kept and a portion is missing. The table has 95,000 to 100,000 clones, roughly a tenth seen once. The specimen sequenced was PBMCs. All receptors come from a man in his forties or fifties in good health and CMV-seropositive. Each CDR3 is given with its conserved first and last residue. D genes are given only for firm matches. Part of the rows lack a size; the others show once, few, many or a class for expanded clones.

TGCGCCAGCAGCCAGCTACTCATAGGCACAGATACGCAGTATTTT	CASSQLLIGTDTQYF	few	NA	TRBV4-1	TRBJ2-3
TGCAGCGTGGGGACAGGGCCCCAATTGTATTTT	CSVGTGPQLYF	few	TRBD1	TRBV29-1	TRBJ1-3
TGTGCCTGGAGGCTACAGGATTCCTCTGGGGCCAACGTCCTGACTTTC	CAWRLQDSSGANVLTF	NA	NA	TRBV30	TRBJ2-6
TGTGCCAGCAGTTTTGCAGGGGACTACAATGAGCAGTTCTTC	CASSFAGDYNEQFF	NA	NA	TRBV28	TRBJ2-1
TGTGCCAGCAGCCCCGACAGGTTCCGTCCTCCCTATGGCTACACCTTC	CASSPDRFRPPYGYTF	few	NA	TRBV21-1	TRBJ1-2
TGTGCCATCAGTGAGGCGCTAGCGGTATCCAATGAGCAGTTCTTC	CAISEALAVSNEQFF	NA	TRBD2	TRBV10-3	TRBJ2-1
TGTGCCAGCAGGGCCCCAGACAGCCTTGGAGAGACCCAGTACTTC	CASRAPDSLGETQYF	few	NA	TRBV28	TRBJ2-5
TGTGCCAGCAGCTTGGCCGAGGCGGGAGGGTCCCAAGAGACCCAGTACTTC	CASSLAEAGGSQETQYF	NA	TRBD2	TRBV5-6	TRBJ2-5
TGTGCCAGCAGCTTGGGGGGGCCTCAAGCCCCCGGAAACACCATATATTTT	CASSLGGPQAPGNTIYF	many	NA	TRBV5-6	TRBJ1-3
TGTGCCAGCAGTGAGGACTATACGCAGTATTTT	CASSEDYTQYF	few	NA	TRBV2	TRBJ2-3
TGCGCCAGCAGCCAACAACTTGGGACTAGCGGGAGCTCCTACGAGCAGTACTTC	CASSQQLGTSGSSYEQYF	NA	TRBD2	TRBV4-3	TRBJ2-7
TGTGCCAGTAAGGGACTAGCGGGAGCTAGTAGTAACACCGGGGAGCTGTTTTTT	CASKGLAGASSNTGELFF	few	TRBD2	TRBV19	TRBJ2-2
TGTGCCAGCGAAGACAGGGGCCATCAGCCCCAGCATTTT	CASEDRGHQPQHF	NA	TRBD1	TRBV6-1	TRBJ1-5
TGTGCCAGCAGTCCCGACAGGGGATATGGCTACACCTTC	CASSPDRGYGYTF	NA	TRBD1	TRBV27	TRBJ1-2
TGTGCCAGCACCCTCCTGGACAGACAACCCACCGGGGAGCTGTTTTTT	CASTLLDRQPTGELFF	few	NA	TRBV28	TRBJ2-2
TGTGCCAGCAGCTTAGCGAGCTCTGGGGCCAACGTCCTGACTTTC	CASSLASSGANVLTF	few	NA	TRBV7-6	TRBJ2-6
TGCGCCAGCAGCCTTGGGGTGACAGCCTCCTACGAGCAGTACTTC	CASSLGVTASYEQYF	NA	NA	TRBV5-1	TRBJ2-7
TGTGCCAGCAGTTCCCCTTCTAGCGGGAGACTCGGGGAGCTGTTTTTT	CASSSPSSGRLGELFF	NA	TRBD2	TRBV28	TRBJ2-2
TGTGCCAGCAGACGGGGGACAGGGGGTTTTTACGAGCAGTACTTC	CASRRGTGGFYEQYF	few	TRBD1	TRBV27	TRBJ2-7
TGTGCCAGCAGCCTCGGGACAGGGGGCGCCCCCGGGGAGCTGTTTTTT	CASSLGTGGAPGELFF	NA	TRBD1	TRBV11-3	TRBJ2-2
TGTGCCATCAGCGGCAGCGCAGATACGCAGTATTTT	CAISGSADTQYF	NA	NA	TRBV10-3	TRBJ2-3
TGTGCCAGCAGTAATCCCCGAACCGGGAGGAATGAGCAGTTCTTC	CASSNPRTGRNEQFF	NA	TRBD2	TRBV2	TRBJ2-1
TGTGCCAGCAGCTTGGTAGGAGCTCGGAACACTGAAGCTTTCTTT	CASSLVGARNTEAFF	NA	NA	TRBV5-4	TRBJ1-1
TGTGCCAGCAGCTTAGATCATGGGGGGATCCTCTACGAGCAGTACTTC	CASSLDHGGILYEQYF	NA	NA	TRBV11-2	TRBJ2-7
TGCAGCGTCGCGCCGATAGCGGGGAGAGACACCGGGGAGCTGTTTTTT	CSVAPIAGRDTGELFF	NA	TRBD2	TRBV29-1	TRBJ2-2
TGTGCCAGCAGGCGGGACGGAAACTACGAGCAGTACTTC	CASRRDGNYEQYF	NA	NA	TRBV2	TRBJ2-7
TGTGCCAGCAGCTTGACAGCCACCAATTTCGAATATGGCTACACCTTC	CASSLTATNFEYGYTF	NA	NA	TRBV9	TRBJ1-2
TGTGCCAGCAGCCCCCGGACTAGCGGGACGATCCCCTACGAGCAGTACTTC	CASSPRTSGTIPYEQYF	few	TRBD2	TRBV11-1	TRBJ2-7
TGTGCCAGCAGCTTGACAGGTTTTAATTCACCCCTCCACTTT	CASSLTGFNSPLHF	NA	NA	TRBV9	TRBJ1-6
TGTGCCAGCAGCTCCGGGGTGGGGGAGCTGTTTTTT	CASSSGVGELFF	NA	NA	TRBV7-3	TRBJ2-2
TGTGCTGTGACAGTTGACTCTGGAAACACCATATATTTT	CAVTVDSGNTIYF	NA	NA	TRBV30	TRBJ1-3
TGTGCCAGCAGCTTGCGAGGACAGGGTGCCTACAATGAGCAGTTCTTC	CASSLRGQGAYNEQFF	few	TRBD1	TRBV5-8	TRBJ2-1
TGTGCCAGCAGCTTAAGCTCAGGGTCGACTAATGAAAAACTGTTTTTT	CASSLSSGSTNEKLFF	few	NA	TRBV11-2	TRBJ1-4
TGTGCCAGCAGCCAGACAGGGTTTAACTATGGCTACACCTTC	CASSQTGFNYGYTF	few	TRBD1	TRBV7-9	TRBJ1-2
TGTGCCAGCAGCTTACAACTAGGTCGTTCCACAGATACGCAGTATTTT	CASSLQLGRSTDTQYF	NA	NA	TRBV5-6	TRBJ2-3
TGTGCCAGCAGGACAGGGTTTTCTGGAAACACCATATATTTT	CASRTGFSGNTIYF	NA	TRBD1	TRBV6-5	TRBJ1-3
TGTGCCAGCAGCCCAAACCTTTCAGGGGATGGCTACACCTTC	CASSPNLSGDGYTF	NA	NA	TRBV11-2	TRBJ1-2
TGTGCCAGCAGTTCGCGACTAGCGGGAGTGGCCGAGCAGTTCTTC	CASSSRLAGVAEQFF	NA	TRBD2	TRBV27	TRBJ2-1
TGTGCCAGCTCACCGGCGGGAGTGGGGAATGAGCAGTTCTTC	CASSPAGVGNEQFF	few	TRBD2	TRBV18	TRBJ2-1
TGTGCCAGCAGTTATGACAGGGCCCACGAGCAGTACTTC	CASSYDRAHEQYF	NA	TRBD1	TRBV5-6	TRBJ2-7
TGTGCCAGCAGTTACTTTCCAGGGCGAGAGACCCAGTACTTC	CASSYFPGRETQYF	NA	NA	TRBV6-5	TRBJ2-5
TGTGCCAGCAGATACACGTACTCGAGCACAGATACGCAGTATTTT	CASRYTYSSTDTQYF	NA	NA	TRBV6-5	TRBJ2-3
TGTGCCAGCAGTCCGGGACAGGGGGGTGAGACCCAGTACTTC	CASSPGQGGETQYF	few	TRBD1	TRBV27	TRBJ2-5
TGTGCCTGGGACGGGACAGTCTATACAGATACGCAGTATTTT	CAWDGTVYTDTQYF	few	TRBD1	TRBV30	TRBJ2-3
TGTGCCAGCAGCTCCGGGGATGGGCCGGAGCAGTACTTC	CASSSGDGPEQYF	few	NA	TRBV13	TRBJ2-7
TGTGCCTGCTCGGGTTCGGACTCCTACAATGAGCAGTTCTTC	CACSGSDSYNEQFF	NA	NA	TRBV30	TRBJ2-1
TGTGCCAGCAGTTTAGACAGTGATAGCAATCAGCCCCAGCATTTT	CASSLDSDSNQPQHF	medium-sized	NA	TRBV6-6	TRBJ1-5
TGTGCCAGCAGTTTAAGTCGGAATCAGCCCCAGCATTTT	CASSLSRNQPQHF	NA	NA	TRBV27	TRBJ1-5
TGCAGTATTATGAACACTGAAGCTTTCTTT	CSIMNTEAFF	NA	NA	TRBV20-1	TRBJ1-1
TGTGCCAGTAGAGGCGGGGAAGCGGGGAACCCTGAAGCTTTCTTT	CASRGGEAGNPEAFF	NA	NA	TRBV19	TRBJ1-1
TGTGCCAGCAGTGAATGGCTAGCGGGAGGGCCCTCCTACGAGCAGTACTTC	CASSEWLAGGPSYEQYF	NA	TRBD2	TRBV6-1	TRBJ2-7
TGTGCCAGGGAGGAGCGTTTGGCCCAGCATTTT	CAREERLAQHF	few	NA	TRBV19	TRBJ1-5
TGTGCCAGCAGCGTCCAGGGGGCGCTGATCAATGAGCAGTTCTTC	CASSVQGALINEQFF	few	TRBD1	TRBV2	TRBJ2-1
TGTGCCAGCTCACCATGGCGGGGAGATGGGACTGAAGCTTTCTTT	CASSPWRGDGTEAFF	few	NA	TRBV18	TRBJ1-1